The T cell receptor (beta chain) under discussion was sequenced for a study of T cells after yellow fever vaccination. Study as a whole: SMART-Seq v4 Ultra Low Input handled preparation of low-cell-number fractions.

Study results and limitations: Few clonotypes appeared in both CD4 and CD8 compartments. Reappearing after the booster were most of the clones from primary vaccination (less than 97% CD4, 88% CD8). Though it reached lower strength, the secondary response hit its peak faster, day 5 versus 15.

To note about this clonotype: The antigen remains undetermined.

Trimming cost V 1 base and J 2 bases, with 11 bases left between them. The V gene's germline CDR1 is SEHNR and CDR2 FQNEAQ (reference sequence). This CDR3 is 15 amino acids long. One entry per CDR3 protein, called by TCRdb with MiXCR from the 5' RACE reads. The data show hundreds of thousands of distinct CDR3 sequences, roughly 12% seen once. The V gene is TRBV7-9, the J gene TRBJ1-1; no definite D call. The origin of this receptor is a man aged 30 to 39 who received the YFV17D yellow fever vaccine. Sequences were derived from PBMCs, sampled on the day of the yellow fever booster vaccination. CDR3 nucleotide sequence: TGTGCCAGCAGCTTAGGAGCAGGAATAAACACTGAAGCTTTCTTT. Translated: CASSLGAGINTEAFF. The complete variable domain, with remaining parts taken from reference TRBV7-9 and TRBJ1-1, reads DTGVSQNPRHKITKRGQNVTFRCDPISEHNRLYWYRQTLGQGPEFLTYFQNEAQLEKSRLLSDRFSAERPKGSFSTLEIQRTEQGDSAMYLCASSLGAGINTEAFFGQGTRLTVV.